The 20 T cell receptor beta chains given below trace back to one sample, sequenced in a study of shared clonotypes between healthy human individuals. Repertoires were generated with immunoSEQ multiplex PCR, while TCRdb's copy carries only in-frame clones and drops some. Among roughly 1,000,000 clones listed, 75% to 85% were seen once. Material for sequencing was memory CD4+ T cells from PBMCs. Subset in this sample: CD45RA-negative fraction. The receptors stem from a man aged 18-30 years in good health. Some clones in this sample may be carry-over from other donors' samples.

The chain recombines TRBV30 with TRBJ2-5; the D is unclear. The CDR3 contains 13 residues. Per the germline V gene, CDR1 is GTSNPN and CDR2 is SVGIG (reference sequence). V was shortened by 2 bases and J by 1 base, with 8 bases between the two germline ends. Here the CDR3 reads CAWSNGRQETQYF. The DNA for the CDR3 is TGTGCCTGGAGTAACGGCCGCCAAGAGACCCAGTACTTC.

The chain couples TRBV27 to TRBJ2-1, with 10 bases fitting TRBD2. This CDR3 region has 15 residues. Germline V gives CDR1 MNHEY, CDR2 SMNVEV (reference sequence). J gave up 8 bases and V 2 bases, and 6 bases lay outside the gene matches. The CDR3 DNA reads TGTGCCAGCAGTTTACCGGGACTAGCGTGGCATGAGCAGTTCTTC. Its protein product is CASSLPGLAWHEQFF.

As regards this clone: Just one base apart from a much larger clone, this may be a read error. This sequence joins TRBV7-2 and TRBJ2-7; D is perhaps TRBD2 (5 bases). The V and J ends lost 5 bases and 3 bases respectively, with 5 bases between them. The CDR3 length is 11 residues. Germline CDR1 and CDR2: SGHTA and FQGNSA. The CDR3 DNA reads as TGTGCCAGCAGCGACTACTACGAGCAGTACTTC. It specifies CASSDYYEQYF.

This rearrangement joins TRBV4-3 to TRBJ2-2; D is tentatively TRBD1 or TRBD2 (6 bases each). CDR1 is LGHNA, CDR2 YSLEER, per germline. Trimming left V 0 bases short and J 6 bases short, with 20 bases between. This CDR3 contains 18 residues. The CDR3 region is CASSQEGAGGAGPGELFF. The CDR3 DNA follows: TGCGCCAGCAGCCAAGAGGGGGCCGGCGGGGCCGGGCCCGGGGAGCTGTTTTTT.

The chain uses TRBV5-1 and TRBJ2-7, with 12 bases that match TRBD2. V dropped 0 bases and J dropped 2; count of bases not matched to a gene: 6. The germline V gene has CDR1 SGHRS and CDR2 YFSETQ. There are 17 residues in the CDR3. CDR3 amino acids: CASSLDLAGGIPYEQYF. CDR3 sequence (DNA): TGCGCCAGCAGCTTGGATCTAGCGGGGGGGATACCCTACGAGCAGTACTTC.

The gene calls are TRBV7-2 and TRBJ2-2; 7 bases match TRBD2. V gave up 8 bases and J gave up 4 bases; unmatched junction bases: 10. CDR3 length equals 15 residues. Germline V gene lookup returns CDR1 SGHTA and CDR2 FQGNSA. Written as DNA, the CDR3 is TGTGCCAGCTTCCCAGGGCTAGCGGTCACCGGGGAGCTGTTTTTT. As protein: CASFPGLAVTGELFF.

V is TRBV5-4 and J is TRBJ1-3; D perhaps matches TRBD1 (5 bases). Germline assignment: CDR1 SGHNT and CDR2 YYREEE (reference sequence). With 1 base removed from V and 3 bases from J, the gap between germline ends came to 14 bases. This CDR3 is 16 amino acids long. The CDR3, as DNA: TGTGCCAGCAGCTTGTCGGTAGGGACGGGTGGAAACACCATATATTTT. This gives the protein CASSLSVGTGGNTIYF.

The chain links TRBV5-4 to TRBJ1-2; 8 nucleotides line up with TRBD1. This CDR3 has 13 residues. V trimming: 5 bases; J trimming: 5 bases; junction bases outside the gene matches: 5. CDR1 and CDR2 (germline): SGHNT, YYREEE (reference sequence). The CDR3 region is CASRRDRNYGYTF. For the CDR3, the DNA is TGTGCCAGCAGACGGGACAGGAATTATGGCTACACCTTC.

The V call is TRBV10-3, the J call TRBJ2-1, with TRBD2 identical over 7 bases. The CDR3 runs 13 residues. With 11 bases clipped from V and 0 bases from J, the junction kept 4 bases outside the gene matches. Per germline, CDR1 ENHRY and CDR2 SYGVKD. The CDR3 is CAVGGSSYNEQFF. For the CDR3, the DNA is TGTGCCGTCGGGGGGAGCTCCTACAATGAGCAGTTCTTC.

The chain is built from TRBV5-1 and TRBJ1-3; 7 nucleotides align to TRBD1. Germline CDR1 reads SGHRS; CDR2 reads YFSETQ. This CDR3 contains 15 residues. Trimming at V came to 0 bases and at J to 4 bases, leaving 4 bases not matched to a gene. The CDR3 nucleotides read TGCGCCAGCAGCTTGGGAGGGGGCGACGGAAACACCATATATTTT. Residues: CASSLGGGDGNTIYF.

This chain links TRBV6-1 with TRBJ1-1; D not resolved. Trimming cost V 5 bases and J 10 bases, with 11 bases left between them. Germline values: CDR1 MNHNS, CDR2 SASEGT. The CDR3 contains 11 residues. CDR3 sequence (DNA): TGTGCCAGCAGTTTCGCCCGAAGAGCTTTCTTT. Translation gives CASSFARRAFF.

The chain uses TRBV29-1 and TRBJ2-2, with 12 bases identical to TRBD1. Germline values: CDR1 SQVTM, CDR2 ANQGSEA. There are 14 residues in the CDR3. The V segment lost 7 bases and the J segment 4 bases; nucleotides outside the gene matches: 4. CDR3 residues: CSGGQGAGTGELFF. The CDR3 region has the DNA TGCAGCGGGGGACAGGGGGCTGGCACCGGGGAGCTGTTTTTT.

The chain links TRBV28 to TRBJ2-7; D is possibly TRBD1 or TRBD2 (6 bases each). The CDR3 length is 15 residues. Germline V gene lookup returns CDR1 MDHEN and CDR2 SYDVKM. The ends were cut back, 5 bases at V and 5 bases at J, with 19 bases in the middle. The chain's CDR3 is CASSPRGGHPHEQYF. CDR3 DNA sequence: TGTGCCAGCAGTCCCCGAGGGGGGCATCCCCACGAGCAGTACTTC.

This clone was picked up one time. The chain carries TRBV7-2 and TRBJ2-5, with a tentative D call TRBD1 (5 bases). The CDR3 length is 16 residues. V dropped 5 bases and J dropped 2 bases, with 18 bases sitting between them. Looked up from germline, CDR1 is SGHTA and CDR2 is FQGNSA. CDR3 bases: TGTGCCAGCAGCCCCCGACAGCCTATATTTCAAGAGACCCAGTACTTC. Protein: CASSPRQPIFQETQYF. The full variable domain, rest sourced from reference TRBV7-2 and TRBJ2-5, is GAGVSQSPSNKVTEKGKDVELRCDPISGHTALYWYRQSLGQGLEFLIYFQGNSAPDKSGLPSDRFSAERTGGSVSTLTIQRTQQEDSAVYLCASSPRQPIFQETQYFGPGTRLLVL.

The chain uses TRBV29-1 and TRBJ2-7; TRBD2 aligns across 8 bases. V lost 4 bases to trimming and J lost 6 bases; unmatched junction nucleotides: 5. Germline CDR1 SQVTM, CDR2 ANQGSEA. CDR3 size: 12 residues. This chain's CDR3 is CSVGRLAGEQYF. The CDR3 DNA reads TGCAGCGTTGGCAGGCTAGCGGGCGAGCAGTACTTC.

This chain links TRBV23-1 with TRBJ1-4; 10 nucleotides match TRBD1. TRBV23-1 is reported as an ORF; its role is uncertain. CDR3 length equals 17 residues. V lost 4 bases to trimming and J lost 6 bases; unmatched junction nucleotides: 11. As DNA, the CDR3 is TGCGCCAGCAGTCCGGGACAGGGGTTGGTCGCGGATGAAAAACTGTTTTTT. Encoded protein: CASSPGQGLVADEKLFF.

DNA for the CDR3: TGTGCCAGCAGCATGACTGTAGGAGGGAACGAGCAGTACTTC. As protein: CASSMTVGGNEQYF. The V call is TRBV13, the J call TRBJ2-7; TRBD2 might be the D (6 bases). The V gene's germline CDR1 is PRHDT and CDR2 FYEKMQ (reference sequence). The CDR3 extends over 14 amino acids. V shed 5 bases and J shed 5 bases, with 16 bases lying between them.

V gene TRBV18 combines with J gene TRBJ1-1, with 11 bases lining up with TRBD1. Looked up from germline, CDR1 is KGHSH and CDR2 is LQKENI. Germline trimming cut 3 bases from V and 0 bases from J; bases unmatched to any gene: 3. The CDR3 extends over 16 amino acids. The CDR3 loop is CASSPGQGGLNTEAFF. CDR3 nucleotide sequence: TGTGCCAGCTCACCGGGACAGGGGGGTCTGAACACTGAAGCTTTCTTT.

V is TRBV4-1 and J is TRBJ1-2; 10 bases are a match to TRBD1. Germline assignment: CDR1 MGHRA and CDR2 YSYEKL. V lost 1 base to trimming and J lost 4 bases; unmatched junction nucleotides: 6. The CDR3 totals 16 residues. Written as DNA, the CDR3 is TGCGCCAGCAGCCAAGCCCGGACAGGGGGGAGCTATGGCTACACCTTC. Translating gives CASSQARTGGSYGYTF.

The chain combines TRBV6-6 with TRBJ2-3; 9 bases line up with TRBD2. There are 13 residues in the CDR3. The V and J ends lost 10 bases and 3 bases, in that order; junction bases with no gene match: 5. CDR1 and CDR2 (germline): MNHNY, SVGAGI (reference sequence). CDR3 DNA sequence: TGTGCCATCAGGACTAGCGCTACAGATACGCAGTATTTT. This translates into CAIRTSATDTQYF.